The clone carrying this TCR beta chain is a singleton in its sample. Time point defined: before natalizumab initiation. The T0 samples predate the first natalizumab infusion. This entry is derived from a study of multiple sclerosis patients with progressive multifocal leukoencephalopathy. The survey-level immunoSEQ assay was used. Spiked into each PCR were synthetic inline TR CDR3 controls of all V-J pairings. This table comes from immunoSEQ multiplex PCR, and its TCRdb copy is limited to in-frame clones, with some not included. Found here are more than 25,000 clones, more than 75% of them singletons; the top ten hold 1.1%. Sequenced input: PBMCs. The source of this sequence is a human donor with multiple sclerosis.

The chain's CDR3 is CASGRRGWNYGYTF. CDR3 sequence (DNA): TGTGCCAGCGGTAGGAGGGGCTGGAACTATGGCTACACCTTC. V and J are TRBV27 and TRBJ1-2; possible D gene TRBD1, 5 bases. This CDR3 has 14 residues. Germline CDR1 MNHEY, CDR2 SMNVEV (reference sequence). The V gene lost 8 bases and the J gene lost 2 bases, with 15 bases spanning the gap.